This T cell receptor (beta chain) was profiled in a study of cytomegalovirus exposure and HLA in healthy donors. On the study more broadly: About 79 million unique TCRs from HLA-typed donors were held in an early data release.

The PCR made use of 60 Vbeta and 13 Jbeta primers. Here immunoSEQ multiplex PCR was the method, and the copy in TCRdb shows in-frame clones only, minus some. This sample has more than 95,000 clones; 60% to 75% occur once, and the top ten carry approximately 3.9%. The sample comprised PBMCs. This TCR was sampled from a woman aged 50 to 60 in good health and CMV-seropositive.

CDR3: CASSNKPYEQYF. CDR3 DNA: TGTGCCAGCAGTAATAAACCCTACGAGCAGTACTTC. The V call is TRBV2, the J call TRBJ2-5, with no clear D. The DNA end lines up better with TRBJ2-7; the J call may be wrong. The CDR3 covers 12 residues. Germline V lookup: CDR1 SNHLY, CDR2 FYNNEI.